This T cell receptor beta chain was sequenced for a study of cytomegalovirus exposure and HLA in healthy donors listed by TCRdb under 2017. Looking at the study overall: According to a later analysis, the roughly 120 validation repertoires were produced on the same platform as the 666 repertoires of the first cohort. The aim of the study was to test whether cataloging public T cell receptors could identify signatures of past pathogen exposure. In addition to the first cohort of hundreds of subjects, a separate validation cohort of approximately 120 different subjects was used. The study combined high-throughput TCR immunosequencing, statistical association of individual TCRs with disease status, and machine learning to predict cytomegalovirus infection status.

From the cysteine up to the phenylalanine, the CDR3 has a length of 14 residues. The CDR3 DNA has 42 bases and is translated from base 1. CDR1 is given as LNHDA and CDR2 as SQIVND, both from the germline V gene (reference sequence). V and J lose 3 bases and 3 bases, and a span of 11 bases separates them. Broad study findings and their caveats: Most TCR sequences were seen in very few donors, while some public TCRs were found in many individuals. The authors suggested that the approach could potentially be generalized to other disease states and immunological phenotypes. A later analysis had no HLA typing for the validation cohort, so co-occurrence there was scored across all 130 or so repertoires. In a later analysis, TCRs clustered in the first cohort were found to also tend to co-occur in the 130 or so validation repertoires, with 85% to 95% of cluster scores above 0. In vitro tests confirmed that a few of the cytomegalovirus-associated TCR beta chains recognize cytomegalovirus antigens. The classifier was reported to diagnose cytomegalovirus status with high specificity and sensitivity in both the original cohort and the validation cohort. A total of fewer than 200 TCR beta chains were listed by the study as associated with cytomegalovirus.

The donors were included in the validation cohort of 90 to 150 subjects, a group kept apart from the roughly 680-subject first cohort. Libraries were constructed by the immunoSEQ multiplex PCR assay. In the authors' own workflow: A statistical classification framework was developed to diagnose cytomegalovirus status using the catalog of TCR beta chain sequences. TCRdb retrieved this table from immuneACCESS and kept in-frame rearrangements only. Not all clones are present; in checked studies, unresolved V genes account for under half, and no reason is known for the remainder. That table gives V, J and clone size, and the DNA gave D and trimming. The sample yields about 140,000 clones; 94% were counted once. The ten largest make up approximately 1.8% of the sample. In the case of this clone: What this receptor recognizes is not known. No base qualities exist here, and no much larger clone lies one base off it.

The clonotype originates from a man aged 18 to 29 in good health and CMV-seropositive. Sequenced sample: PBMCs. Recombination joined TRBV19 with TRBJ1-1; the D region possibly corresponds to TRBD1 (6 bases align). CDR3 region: CASSILGGDTEAFF. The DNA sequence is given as TGTGCCAGTAGTATTCTAGGGGGAGACACTGAAGCTTTCTTT.